The source of this TCR beta chain is a study of T cell clones after liver transplantation. Background on the study: Post-transplant blood was tracked for graft-donor-reactive T cell clones identified in a pre-transplant mixed lymphocyte reaction. Three of eight recipients were HCV-positive; others had non-autoimmune, non-viral indications. Study-level findings and limits: Post-transplant time points were not standardized, so conclusions are preliminary.

Sequencing used immunoSEQ multiplex PCR; TCRdb keeps in-frame clones, though not all of them. The data show 5,000 to 6,500 clones, with over 70% seen just once and about 12% held by the top ten. Comments on this clone: Its matching antigen is unknown.

Trimming took 3 bases from V and 4 from J, leaving 21 bases between them. This CDR3 is built from 18 residues. Germline assignment: CDR1 LGHNA and CDR2 YSLEER. This material consisted of CD8+ T cells from blood, taken roughly 3.5 years after liver transplant. The sequence came from a human patient who received a liver transplant. Some T cells may be the graft donor's. The chain has TRBV4-3 and TRBJ2-2; D may match TRBD1 or TRBD2 (5 bases each). The CDR3 is CASSHLLEMGESTGELFF. The CDR3 region has the DNA TGCGCCAGCAGCCATCTTCTGGAAATGGGGGAATCCACCGGGGAGCTGTTTTTT.